The clone carrying this T cell receptor (beta chain) was counted between two and nine times. Its antigen remains unknown. PCR used 60 Vbeta primers and 13 Jbeta primers. The assay was immunoSEQ multiplex PCR, and TCRdb's table has in-frame clones only and misses some. The sample has approximately 160,000 clones, around 67% seen once. Donors likely had unrecorded immune exposures despite being nominally healthy when sampled. V was pared by 3 bases and J by 2 bases, with 9 bases between. This CDR3 is built from 14 residues. In germline, CDR1 is SGHRS, CDR2 YFSETQ. The record originates from a study of cytomegalovirus exposure and HLA in healthy donors. Study-level points and caveats: Specificity for CMV antigens was confirmed in vitro for three of the CMV-associated chains.

The material sequenced was PBMCs. This chain links TRBV5-1 with TRBJ2-1; tentatively, D is TRBD2 (6 bases). The TCR was taken from a woman between 18 and 29 years old in good health and CMV-seropositive. This CDR3 is CASSSGGPYNEQFF. The DNA of the CDR3 is TGCGCCAGCAGCTCTGGAGGGCCCTACAATGAGCAGTTCTTC.